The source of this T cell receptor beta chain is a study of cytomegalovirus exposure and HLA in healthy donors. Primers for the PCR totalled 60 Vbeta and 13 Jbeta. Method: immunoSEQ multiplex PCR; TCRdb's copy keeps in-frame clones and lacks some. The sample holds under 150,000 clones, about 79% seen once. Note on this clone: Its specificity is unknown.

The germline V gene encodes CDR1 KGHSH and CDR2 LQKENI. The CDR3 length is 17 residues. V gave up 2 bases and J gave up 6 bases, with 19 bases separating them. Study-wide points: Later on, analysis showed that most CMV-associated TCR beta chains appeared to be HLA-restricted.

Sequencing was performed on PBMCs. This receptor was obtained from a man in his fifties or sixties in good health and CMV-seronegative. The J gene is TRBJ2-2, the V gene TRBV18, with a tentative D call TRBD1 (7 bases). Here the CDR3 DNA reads TGTGCCAGCTCACCAGAGGGGGCCGCGGGGATGGCCGGGGAGCTGTTTTTT. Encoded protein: CASSPEGAAGMAGELFF. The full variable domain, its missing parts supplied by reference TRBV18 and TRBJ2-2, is NAGVMQNPRHLVRRRGQEARLRCSPMKGHSHVYWYRQLPEEGLKFMVYLQKENIIDESGMPKERFSAEFPKEGPSILRIQQVVRGDSAAYFCASSPEGAAGMAGELFFGEGSRLTVL.